The present entry profiles one T cell receptor (beta chain) with its context. This clonotype was seen only a few times. Its antigen is not yet known. There are no base qualities to consult, and no much larger clone falls within one base. Clipping removes 0 bases from V and 5 bases from J, with 9 as the unmatched junction base count. Counted from cysteine to phenylalanine, this CDR3 has 16 amino acids. The only DNA kept is the CDR3, 48 bases in frame from the first base. CDR1 and CDR2 are read off the germline V gene as SGHAT and FQNNGV. The data were obtained in a study of spatial heterogeneity in lung cancer (dated by TCRdb to the late 2010s). Regarding the study in general: Beta-chain transcripts were consistently detected in greater numbers than alpha-chain transcripts, which likely reflects a higher abundance of beta-chain transcripts. In non-small cell lung cancer, the study quantitatively compared TCR alpha and beta repertoires across several tumor regions, matched nontumor lung, and blood. Both alpha and beta chains were TCR-sequenced in approximately 220 tumor regions, some 64 matched nontumor lung samples and around 54 PBMC samples obtained at surgery. The study linked features of the TCR repertoire to counts of nonsynonymous mutations, which were determined by whole-exome sequencing of tumor tissue. In the raw uncorrected reads, each unique combination of TCR and UMI appeared more than ten times on average.

The full study reports these points: Confirming at a functional level the hypothesis that regional TCRs recognize regional mutations was considered to require additional single-cell paired TCR alpha and beta sequencing. Ubiquitous expanded tumor TCRs were found in blood more often at tumor resection than at routine follow-up.

The method was 5' RACE. Sequencing was carried out with a NextSeq 500. To allow correction of PCR and sequencing errors, the TCR library protocol tagged every TCR cDNA molecule with a unique molecular identifier. As for how the authors treated the data: Decombinator tools were used for TCR identification, UMI-based error correction and CDR3 extraction. TCRs above a frequency of 2 per 1,000, corresponding to the top 1% of the tumor frequency distribution, were defined as expanded. Each repertoire was subsampled 100 times to 5,000 TCRs, after which Renyi diversity was computed with the R vegan package. CDR3 similarity networks were constructed using string-kernel similarity of amino acid triplets, with links drawn between CDR3s whose pairwise similarity was above 0.82. TCRdb reanalyzed the raw reads on its own, using fastp at Q25 for trimming and MiXCR for clone calling, and kept in-frame beta chains. Rows matching on CDR3 protein sequence are summarized as one entry with the most common DNA and genes. The V and J calls shown here were made by TCRdb, not taken from the authors' results. The sample table contains 85,000 to 100,000 distinct CDR3 sequences; only one count was recorded for 9.5% to 15% of them. The ten largest clones add up to just over 40% of the sample.

Sample time point, as interpreted from the label and publication: sample taken at primary tumor resection. The donors were 65 to 85 patients from the lung TRACERx cohort who had early-stage, untreated non-small cell lung cancer. Without any cell sorting, TCR sequencing was performed on whole RNA extracted either from tumor and nontumor lung tissue or from cryopreserved PBMC samples. A patient was chosen for TCR sequencing only when enough RNA was available from at least two tumor regions. The V and J genes are TRBV11-2 and TRBJ2-7, with 8 middle bases fitting TRBD2. Source: PBMCs, taken at surgery. The sequence derives from a male donor with early-stage non-small cell lung cancer. The DNA is TGTGCCAGCAGCTTAGAGGCTAGCGGGTTCCTACACGAGCAGTACTTC. It specifies CASSLEASGFLHEQYF.